This T cell receptor beta chain is from a study of T-cell memory formation after mild COVID-19. General observations from the study: For contracting clones, CD4+ ones sat mainly in CM and EM, CD8+ in EMRA.

This clonotype was seen only a few times. Its target is unknown. From germline, CDR1 is MNHEY and CDR2 SMNVEV (reference sequence). CDR3 length: 16 amino acids. V was trimmed by 5 bases and J by 5 bases, leaving 21 bases between them. TCRdb reanalysed the 5' RACE reads using MiXCR and keeps one entry per CDR3 protein. The sample shows about 560,000 distinct CDR3 sequences, roughly a sixth of them seen only once. The sequence was obtained from an adult woman who had mild COVID-19 (a few samples of this study predate the infection). Cell type and time point are not known. The material sequenced was PBMCs or a T cell subset sorted from them (not recorded which). This sequence joins TRBV27 and TRBJ1-2, with TRBD1 as a possible D gene (5 bases). CDR3 region: CASSPSGTGQGYGYTF. CDR3 in DNA: TGTGCCAGCAGTCCGAGTGGAACAGGCCAGGGATATGGCTACACCTTC.